This entry concerns a single T cell receptor (beta chain). What it binds is unknown. V was pared by 2 bases and J by 7 bases, with 6 bases between. Germline V gene sequence: CDR1 MNHNS, CDR2 SASEGT. There are 12 residues in the CDR3. This entry is derived from a study of cytomegalovirus exposure and HLA in healthy donors. Study-level information: One earlier analysis, a look at 180 million or so T cells, found almost 120 million unique TCR beta sequences.

PCR employed 60 Vbeta and 13 Jbeta primers. Sequenced by immunoSEQ multiplex PCR; TCRdb stores in-frame clones only, minus some. This table holds 140,000 to 150,000 clones, over 60% found once. General study points: Earlier analysis looked at TCR beta V segments, and most were productive about 87% or about 30% of the time.

This TCR came from a man aged 35-49 years in good health and CMV-seropositive. The sequencing sample was made of PBMCs. The rearrangement links TRBV6-1 to TRBJ1-5, with D hard to call. The CDR3 nucleotides read TGTGCCAGCAGTGAACCGGGACAGCCCCAGCATTTT. Its translation: CASSEPGQPQHF.